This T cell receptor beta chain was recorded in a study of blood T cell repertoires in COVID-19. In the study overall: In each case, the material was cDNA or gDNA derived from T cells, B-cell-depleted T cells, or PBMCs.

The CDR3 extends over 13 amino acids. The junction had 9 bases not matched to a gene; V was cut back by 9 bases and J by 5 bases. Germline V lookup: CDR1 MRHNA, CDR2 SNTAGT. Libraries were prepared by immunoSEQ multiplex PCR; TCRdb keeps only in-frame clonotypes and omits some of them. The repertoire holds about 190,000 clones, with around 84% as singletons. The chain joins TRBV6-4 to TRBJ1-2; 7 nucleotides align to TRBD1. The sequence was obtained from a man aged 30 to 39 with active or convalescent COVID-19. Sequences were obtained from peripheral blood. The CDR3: CASLTGRGYGYTF. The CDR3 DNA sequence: TGTGCCAGTCTGACAGGGCGAGGATATGGCTACACCTTC.